A single sample is the source of the 11 T cell receptor beta chains below, sequenced in a study of T cells in women clearing cervical HPV infection. TCRdb's copy holds only in-frame clones and misses some; the assay was immunoSEQ multiplex PCR. The table for this sample gives tens of thousands of clones. The sample was blood buffy coat. The receptors shown here come from a woman between 18 and 69 years old with a cervical HPV16 infection that either progressed to CIN3+ or cleared (not recorded which).

As concerns this clone: The read ends 3 residues shy of where the CDR3 ends; the end is completed using the germline J gene. The chain combines TRBV6-2 or TRBV6-3 with TRBJ2-7; D perhaps matches TRBD1 (5 bases). The CDR3 extends over 12 amino acids. The germline V gene encodes CDR1 MNHEY and CDR2 SVGEGT. V gave up 5 bases and J gave up 1 base, with 6 bases separating them. CDR3 DNA, as far as it was read: TGTGCCAGCAGTGACAGATCCTACGAG. Its translation is CASSDRSYE. The whole CDR3 sequence is CASSDRSYEQYF.

This clone is identified as medium-sized from frequency. The covered CDR3 bases are TGTGCCATCAGTGAGGGACAGTCCACAGATACG. Amino acid sequence: CAISEGQSTDT. The full CDR3 sequence reads CAISEGQSTDTQYF. The V call is TRBV10-3, the J call TRBJ2-3, with a weak D call TRBD1 (6 bases). The read finishes 3 residues shy of the CDR3 end, and the germline J gene is used to complete it. Germline V gene data show CDR1 as ENHRY and CDR2 as SYGVKD. The CDR3 runs 14 residues. The ends were cut back, 2 bases at V and 2 bases at J, with 8 bases in the middle.

A note on this clone: The DNA ends 3 residues before the CDR3 does, and the rest of the CDR3 is filled in from the germline J gene. Different DNA sequences within this sample yield the same CDR3. The chain joins TRBV5-6 to TRBJ2-2, with a possible D match to TRBD2 (5 bases). V dropped 3 bases and J dropped 6 bases, with 15 bases sitting between them. Germline assignment: CDR1 SGHDT and CDR2 YYEEEE. This CDR3 contains 15 residues. CDR3 DNA, as far as it was read: TGTGCCAGCAGCTCCCTAGCCGCCGTCTCCGGGGAG. It translates to CASSSLAAVSGE. The whole CDR3 region reads CASSSLAAVSGELFF.

Partial CDR3 DNA: TGTGCCAGCAGCCCGGGGGGGCCCAATCAGCCC. Encoded protein: CASSPGGPNQP. The whole CDR3 reads CASSPGGPNQPQHF. The rearrangement uses TRBV7-2 and TRBJ1-5; tentative D call: TRBD1 (6 bases). The CDR3 goes on 3 residues after the read ends, and that part is filled in from the germline J gene. The CDR3 has 14 residues. Germline V gene data show CDR1 as SGHTA and CDR2 as FQGNSA. The ends were cut back, 5 bases at V and 3 bases at J, with 11 bases in the middle. Full variable domain (rest looked up from reference TRBV7-2 and TRBJ1-5): GAGVSQSPSNKVTEKGKDVELRCDPISGHTALYWYRQSLGQGLEFLIYFQGNSAPDKSGLPSDRFSAERTGGSVSTLTIQRTQQEDSAVYLCASSPGGPNQPQHFGDGTRLSIL.

Concerning this clone itself: The read is 3 residues too short to cover the CDR3 end, so that end is filled in from the germline J gene. V usage is TRBV19 and J usage is TRBJ2-7, with D unclear. Trimming shortened V by 4 bases and J by 3 bases, and 10 bases separated the two germline ends. Germline CDR1 is LNHDA and CDR2 is SQIVND (reference sequence). CDR3 size: 13 residues. CDR3 residues: CASSTTLYYEQYF. The CDR3 bases that were read are TGTGCCAGTAGTACAACACTATACTACGAG.

On this clone itself: Read data end 3 residues before the CDR3 end; the end is taken from the germline J gene. The gene calls are TRBV30 and TRBJ1-2, with a possible D match to TRBD1 (6 bases). CDR1 GTSNPN and CDR2 SVGIG come from the germline V gene (reference sequence). The V gene lost 0 bases and the J gene lost 6 bases, with 14 bases spanning the gap. The CDR3 has 14 amino acids. CDR3 DNA (partial): TGTGCCTGGAGTGTACTTTCAGGGGTGCATGGC. This encodes CAWSVLSGVHG. The full CDR3 reads CAWSVLSGVHGYTF.

As for this clone: The observed sequence ends 3 residues before the CDR3 terminus, with the missing tail filled in from the germline J gene. The chain couples TRBV29-1 to TRBJ1-2; weak D call: TRBD1 (6 bases). Germline loops: CDR1 SQVTM, CDR2 ANQGSEA. This CDR3 spans 15 amino acids. The CDR3 spells CSVEGGGRGGASYTF. Partial CDR3 DNA: TGCAGCGTTGAAGGCGGAGGGCGGGGGGGGGCGAGC.

On this clone itself: From the germline J gene comes the end of the CDR3, since the read stops 3 residues before it. This sequence joins TRBV6-1 and TRBJ1-5; possible D gene TRBD1, 5 bases. Germline V gene data show CDR1 as MNHNS and CDR2 as SASEGT. V was pared by 3 bases and J by 2 bases, with 11 bases between. The CDR3 extends over 15 amino acids. CDR3 DNA (partial): TGTGCCAGCAGTGAGGTAGGGGCCGGCAATCAGCCC. It yields the protein CASSEVGAGNQP. The entire CDR3 protein is CASSEVGAGNQPQHF.

With regard to this clone: The read finishes 3 residues shy of the CDR3 end, and the germline J gene is used to complete it. The rearrangement uses TRBV19 and TRBJ2-7; 8 bases are shared with TRBD2. V gave up 5 bases and J gave up 1 base; unmatched junction bases: 7. The CDR3 consists of 15 residues. Germline loops: CDR1 LNHDA, CDR2 SQIVND (reference sequence). This CDR3 reads CASSWGLESSYEQYF. The part of the CDR3 DNA that was read is TGTGCCAGTAGTTGGGGACTAGAAAGTTCCTACGAG.

Turning to this clone: The read terminates 3 residues ahead of where the CDR3 ends, so the germline J gene completes it. The V gene is TRBV7-9, the J gene TRBJ2-5; the D is unclear. This CDR3 comprises 15 residues. The germline V and J ends were trimmed by 5 bases and 4 bases, with 17 bases remaining between them. Germline loops: CDR1 SEHNR, CDR2 FQNEAQ (reference sequence). The covered CDR3 bases are TGTGCCAGCAGCCGATCCCGTAATCAGAGAGAGACC. The encoded protein is CASSRSRNQRET. The entire CDR3 is CASSRSRNQRETQYF. Looking up the rest from reference TRBV7-9 and TRBJ2-5 gives the full variable domain: DTGVSQNPRHKITKRGQNVTFRCDPISEHNRLYWYRQTLGQGPEFLTYFQNEAQLEKSRLLSDRFSAERPKGSFSTLEIQRTEQGDSAMYLCASSRSRNQRETQYFGPGTRLLVL.

Regarding this clone: Sequencing ends 3 residues short of the CDR3 end; the germline J gene provides the rest. The chain joins TRBV19 to TRBJ2-5; TRBD1 agrees at 10 bases. This CDR3 contains 13 residues. J lost 5 bases, V lost 6 bases, and 3 bases had no gene match. CDR1 LNHDA and CDR2 SQIVND come from the germline V gene (reference sequence). This CDR3 reads CASRGTGDETQYF. CDR3 DNA (partial): TGTGCCAGTAGAGGGACAGGGGATGAGACC.